This entry concerns a single TCR beta chain. TCRdb keeps only in-frame clones here, not all; method: immunoSEQ multiplex PCR. The sample holds under 45,000 clones, 85% to 95% seen once. Germline loops: CDR1 SGHAT, CDR2 FQNNGV. CDR3 length: 14 residues. Trimming took off 2 bases at V and 8 bases at J, with 10 bases between the two ends. This entry belongs to a study of T cell changes during pregnancy in multiple sclerosis. This chain joins TRBV11-2 and TRBJ1-6, with a tentative D call TRBD1 (6 bases). The sequencing used CD4+ T cells from peripheral blood mononuclear cells, collected after pregnancy. This clonotype originated in a female donor with multiple sclerosis, enrolled in a pregnancy study. The CDR3 sequence: CASSLSRGYSPLHF. The CDR3 DNA reads as TGTGCCAGCAGCTTATCGAGGGGGTATTCACCCCTCCACTTT.